This T cell receptor (beta chain) came from a study of T cells after yellow fever vaccination (dated by TCRdb to the late 2010s). About the full investigation: Libraries from fractions with low cell numbers were prepared with the SMART-Seq v4 Ultra Low Input RNA kit. To track T-cell clones before and after primary and booster YFV17D yellow fever vaccination, bulk TCR alpha and beta repertoires were sequenced longitudinally. Two healthy male donors made up the cohort, one aged 18 to 30 years and the other aged 30 to 40 years. Bulk PBMC replicates and cell subsets were isolated from blood drawn at multiple timepoints before and after both primary and secondary immunization.

Synthesis of TCR cDNA relied on 5'RACE template switching, a step that introduced a universal primer site along with unique molecular identifiers. Priming of cDNA synthesis was performed from both the TCR alpha and TCR beta constant segments. Libraries were amplified in two PCR steps, with sample barcodes and sequencing adapters added in the second step. Sequencing of libraries was done on Illumina HiSeq 2500 (2x100 bp) or NovaSeq (2x150 bp). In the original analysis: MIGEC was used to demultiplex reads and collapse the reads into UMI consensus sequences, and MiXCR was used for V(D)J alignment. Clonotypes responding to the vaccine were identified with edgeR on replicate PBMC samples, with the criteria of FDR below 0.01 and a log2 fold change above 5 up to day 15. Bulk clonotypes were assigned CD4 or CD8 identity according to which sequenced CD4 or CD8 repertoire held them at higher abundance. Starting from the raw public reads, TCRdb applied fastp trimming at Q25, assembled clones with MiXCR and retained in-frame beta chains. Each CDR3 protein appears once, grouped with its most common genes and DNA. TCRdb's processing, not the study's, gives the V and J calls here. Here the sample has hundreds of thousands of distinct CDR3 sequences; roughly 14% occur a single time. About 14% of the sample belongs to the ten largest clones.

For this clonotype: Its antigen is not yet known. No clone much larger than this one lies a single base away; base qualities are absent.

CDR1 is given as DFQATT and CDR2 as SNEGSKA, both from the germline V gene (reference sequence). The CDR3 goes from the cysteine to the phenylalanine over 12 residues. Here the CDR3 DNA is all that survives: 36 bases in frame from base 1. The paper's findings and limits, for the study overall: Because abundant contaminating clonotypes from the bulk population could be contained in FACS-sorted repertoires, computational filtering was required. A small share of clonotypes was detected in both CD4 and CD8 compartments, with the overlap likely arising from convergent recombination. Most clones expanded after primary vaccination (96% of CD4 and about 85% of CD8) were re-detected after the booster, suggesting that broad memory maintenance occurred. Because the study included only a couple of donors, the extent to which the findings can be generalized is limited. The secondary T-cell response was weaker than the primary response but faster, peaking on day 5 instead of day 15.

The treatment or condition label corresponds to: live attenuated yellow fever vaccine strain. At every blood-draw timepoint, two biological replicates of bulk PBMCs were collected. PBMCs were isolated from peripheral blood using a standard Ficoll-Paque protocol. TriZol was used to extract RNA from bulk PBMCs, CD4 and CD8 fractions, and dextramer-positive and dextramer-negative fractions. The specimen comprised PBMCs, sampled on the day of the yellow fever booster vaccination. The V gene is TRBV20-1 and the J gene is TRBJ2-1; the D gene is perhaps TRBD2, from 5 matching bases. The origin of this receptor is a man aged 30 to 45 who received the YFV17D yellow fever vaccine. The bases are TGCAGCGGCCTGAATGGAGGAAATGAGCAGTTCTTC. Translated, this gives CSGLNGGNEQFF.